A selection of T cell receptor beta chains follows, all from one sample in a study of post-analysis software for immune sequencing data. TCRdb recomputed calls from the PCR reads with MiXCR, one row per CDR3 protein. The table lists more than 500,000 distinct CDR3 sequences, roughly 34% of them singletons. The sample taken for sequencing was blood. These receptors were obtained from a girl younger than 18 with multiple sclerosis. The CDR3 runs from the conserved cysteine through the conserved F or W. Each record gives: clone size, D gene, V gene, J gene, CDR3 DNA, CDR3 protein. A D gene is named only where the DNA matches it firmly. A row's size may be missing; if present it is once, few, many or a size class.

size: -
D: TRBD1
V: TRBV6-1
J: TRBJ1-4
DNA: TGTGCCAGCAGTGAAGCAGGAGGGGGCACAGGAAAACTGTTTTTT
CDR3: CASSEAGGGTGKLFF

size: -
D: -
V: TRBV12-3/TRBV12-4
J: TRBJ2-1
DNA: TGTGCCAGCAGTCCCCTCCAGGAAGAGCAGTTCTTC
CDR3: CASSPLQEEQFF

size: few
D: -
V: TRBV11-2
J: TRBJ2-7
DNA: TGTGCCAGCAGCGGAGGGACCTCGAGTTCTTCCTACGAGCAGTACTTC
CDR3: CASSGGTSSSSYEQYF

size: -
D: -
V: TRBV7-9
J: TRBJ1-2
DNA: TGTGCCAGCAGCAAGACTGCCGTTGTCCACTATGGCTGCACCTTC
CDR3: CASSKTAVVHYGCTF

size: many
D: -
V: TRBV29-1
J: TRBJ2-3
DNA: TGCACACTCGGGTGGAGCACAGATACGCAGTATTTT
CDR3: CTLGWSTDTQYF

size: few
D: -
V: TRBV20-1
J: TRBJ2-5
DNA: TGCAGTGGAACAGTACAAGAGACCCAGTACTTC
CDR3: CSGTVQETQYF

size: -
D: -
V: TRBV5-6
J: TRBJ1-1
DNA: TGTGCCAATAACCCGGCTTACCTGCTCGTCCGCGGAGAAGCTTTCTTT
CDR3: CANNPAYLLVRGEAFF

size: -
D: TRBD1
V: TRBV12-3/TRBV12-4
J: TRBJ1-5
DNA: TGTGCCAGCAGTCACAGGGGGCCTCAGCCCCAGCATTTT
CDR3: CASSHRGPQPQHF

size: few
D: -
V: TRBV2
J: TRBJ2-5
DNA: TGTGCCAGCAGTGGCAGGCTTAAAGAGACCCAGTACTTC
CDR3: CASSGRLKETQYF

size: -
D: TRBD1
V: TRBV24-1
J: TRBJ2-5
DNA: TGTGCCACCAGTGGTCCGACAGGGGATAGGGCAGAGACCCAGTACTTC
CDR3: CATSGPTGDRAETQYF

size: -
D: -
V: TRBV29-1
J: TRBJ2-1
DNA: TGCAGCGCTTTTAACGGGAACATCTACAATGAGCAGTTCTTC
CDR3: CSAFNGNIYNEQFF

size: few
D: -
V: TRBV7-2
J: TRBJ2-5
DNA: TGTGCCAGCAGCGGCCGGGGATCGAGGGAGACCCAGTACTTC
CDR3: CASSGRGSRETQYF

size: few
D: TRBD1
V: TRBV7-2
J: TRBJ1-1
DNA: TGTGCCAGCAGCTTAGAGGGGTTCAGGGGGCTTCCACTTGAAGCTTTCTTT
CDR3: CASSLEGFRGLPLEAFF